This TCR beta chain was profiled in a study of blood T cell repertoires in COVID-19. Study-level background: Specimens from acute and convalescent COVID-19 originated in the United States, Italy and Spain.

The data were produced by immunoSEQ multiplex PCR, yet TCRdb's version contains in-frame clones alone and is incomplete. The table lists approximately 380,000 clones, about 88% of them singletons, with less than 1.5% in the top ten. This CDR3 is 15 amino acids long. Trimming removed 6 bases from V and 0 bases from J; junction bases left unmatched: 3. Germline V CDR1 and CDR2: LGHDT, YNNKEL (reference sequence). The sequencing sample was made of PBMCs or T cells enriched from blood (not recorded which). V usage is TRBV3-1 (or the pseudogene TRBV3-2) and J usage is TRBJ2-4; TRBD1 aligns across 9 bases. This sequence was found in a woman aged 18-30 years who had recovered from COVID-19. The CDR3 reads CASRGTGLAKNIQYF. CDR3 in DNA: TGTGCCAGCAGGGGGACAGGGCTAGCCAAAAACATTCAGTACTTC.